The TCR beta chain under discussion was sequenced for a study of control samples from healthy donors and cancer patients. Germline V gene sequence: CDR1 MNHEY, CDR2 SMNVEV (reference sequence). The CDR3 length is 14 residues. V shed 2 bases and J shed 2 bases, with 9 bases lying between them. Profiling relied on immunoSEQ multiplex PCR, and the TCRdb table lists in-frame clones only, not all of them. The table includes tens of thousands of clones, around 90% detected once. The sequenced sample was PBMCs. The chain recombines TRBV27 with TRBJ2-5; D is ambiguous. The TCR comes from a woman aged 55-70 years with head and neck cancer. CDR3 nucleotides: TGTGCCAGCAGTTTACTGGGGAATCAAGAGACCCAGTACTTC. Amino acids: CASSLLGNQETQYF.